Listed below are T cell receptor beta chains from one sample, sequenced in a study of patients and donors after allogeneic stem cell transplantation. TCRdb redid the calling of the RT-PCR reads with MiXCR, one entry per CDR3 protein. Among 400,000 to 500,000 distinct CDR3 sequences listed, 16% were seen once. The source material was blood, either unsorted or a sorted T cell fraction (not recorded which). The source of these receptors is a human donor who was either an allogeneic HSCT recipient or a stem cell or donor lymphocyte infusion donor (not recorded which). It is not recorded whose cells these are; they may come from a transplant donor. Both conserved end residues are part of each CDR3. Fields, in order: clone size, J gene, V gene, D gene, CDR3 protein, CDR3 DNA. The D gene is left open where the match is weak. Rows may omit the clone size; those that give it use once, few, many or a size class.

size: -; J: TRBJ1-2; V: TRBV18; D: TRBD1; CDR3: CASSPPDRGGYTF; DNA: TGTGCCAGCTCACCCCCCGACAGGGGGGGCTACACCTTC
size: -; J: TRBJ1-4; V: TRBV11-2; D: -; CDR3: CASSIRRLGEKLFF; DNA: TGTGCCAGCAGCATCAGACGGTTAGGTGAAAAACTGTTTTTT
size: -; J: TRBJ2-2; V: TRBV7-9; D: TRBD2; CDR3: CASSPRARETLIGELFF; DNA: TGTGCCAGCAGCCCACGGGCGCGGGAGACGTTAATCGGGGAGCTGTTTTTT
size: -; J: TRBJ2-4; V: TRBV6-5; D: -; CDR3: CASSYVLAKNIQYF; DNA: TGTGCCAGCAGTTACGTGTTAGCCAAAAACATTCAGTACTTC
size: -; J: TRBJ2-2; V: TRBV29-1; D: TRBD1; CDR3: CSVEDVTGVATGELFF; DNA: TGCAGCGTTGAAGACGTGACAGGGGTCGCAACCGGGGAGCTGTTTTTT
size: -; J: TRBJ2-7; V: TRBV13; D: TRBD1; CDR3: CASSLYGTGGAERYEQYF; DNA: TGTGCCAGCAGCTTATACGGGACAGGGGGCGCGGAACGCTACGAGCAGTACTTC
size: -; J: TRBJ2-5; V: TRBV7-9; D: TRBD2; CDR3: CASSLSSGEETQYF; DNA: TGTGCCAGCAGCTTATCTAGCGGGGAAGAGACCCAGTACTTC
size: -; J: TRBJ2-1; V: TRBV7-2; D: TRBD1; CDR3: CASSFNRGQWEQFF; DNA: TGTGCCAGCAGCTTTAACAGGGGGCAGTGGGAGCAGTTCTTC
size: -; J: TRBJ1-2; V: TRBV6-1; D: -; CDR3: CASIGNSRGTNYGYTF; DNA: TGTGCCAGCATAGGGAACAGTCGGGGAACTAACTATGGCTACACCTTC
size: many; J: TRBJ2-1; V: TRBV4-2; D: -; CDR3: CASSQDLYGGPKQFF; DNA: TGTGCCAGCAGCCAAGATCTTTACGGGGGTCCTAAGCAGTTCTTC
size: many; J: TRBJ1-1; V: TRBV12-3/TRBV12-4; D: -; CDR3: CASSSQGYTEAFF; DNA: TGTGCCAGCAGTTCCCAAGGGTACACTGAAGCTTTCTTT
size: -; J: TRBJ1-1; V: TRBV7-2; D: -; CDR3: CASSLSTLNAGTEAFF; DNA: TGTGCCAGCAGCTTAAGCACCTTGAACGCAGGAACTGAAGCTTTCTTT
size: -; J: TRBJ1-3; V: TRBV20-1; D: -; CDR3: CSAPRQAAGNTIYF; DNA: TGCAGTGCACCCCGACAAGCGGCTGGAAACACCATATATTTT
size: few; J: TRBJ1-1; V: TRBV4-2; D: TRBD1; CDR3: CASSQSDRGETEAFF; DNA: TGTGCCAGCAGCCAGAGTGACAGGGGCGAGACTGAAGCTTTCTTT
size: -; J: TRBJ1-3; V: TRBV5-6; D: -; CDR3: CASSTGWSGNTIYF; DNA: TGTGCCAGCAGCACCGGTTGGTCTGGAAACACCATATATTTT
size: many; J: TRBJ2-2; V: TRBV6-2/TRBV6-3; D: TRBD1; CDR3: CATLAQGASGELFF; DNA: TGTGCCACCCTGGCACAGGGGGCATCCGGGGAGCTGTTTTTT
size: few; J: TRBJ1-5; V: TRBV29-1; D: -; CDR3: CSVKAGRNQPQHF; DNA: TGCAGCGTCAAGGCAGGGAGGAATCAGCCCCAGCATTTT
size: few; J: TRBJ2-5; V: TRBV7-9; D: TRBD2; CDR3: CASSSPGTSGKETQYF; DNA: TGTGCCAGCAGCTCCCCAGGGACTAGCGGAAAAGAGACCCAGTACTTC
size: medium-sized; J: TRBJ1-1; V: TRBV12-3/TRBV12-4; D: -; CDR3: CASSPYRETEAFF; DNA: TGTGCCAGCAGTCCCTACAGGGAAACTGAAGCTTTCTTT
size: -; J: TRBJ1-6; V: TRBV5-1; D: TRBD1; CDR3: CASSFRDRDRSPLHF; DNA: TGCGCCAGCAGCTTCCGGGACAGGGATCGTTCACCCCTCCACTTT
size: many; J: TRBJ2-5; V: TRBV10-3; D: -; CDR3: CAIRSTGPQETQYF; DNA: TGTGCCATCAGATCAACGGGACCTCAAGAGACCCAGTACTTC
size: few; J: TRBJ1-1; V: TRBV5-1; D: -; CDR3: CASRGGASTEAFF; DNA: TGCGCCAGCAGAGGGGGGGCGAGCACTGAAGCTTTCTTT
size: -; J: TRBJ1-6; V: TRBV4-3; D: -; CDR3: CASSQLNSPLHF; DNA: TGCGCCAGCAGCCAACTGAATTCACCCCTCCACTTT
size: few; J: TRBJ1-1; V: TRBV4-1; D: -; CDR3: CASSPGHLPMNTEAFF; DNA: TGCGCCAGCAGCCCCGGACATCTCCCGATGAACACTGAAGCTTTCTTT
size: -; J: TRBJ2-1; V: TRBV4-1; D: -; CDR3: CASSQGRVGGNEQFF; DNA: TGCGCCAGCAGCCAAGGGAGGGTCGGTGGGAATGAGCAGTTCTTC
size: -; J: TRBJ1-2; V: TRBV12-3/TRBV12-4; D: TRBD1; CDR3: CASSLKRGRVYGYTF; DNA: TGTGCCAGCAGTTTGAAGAGGGGGCGAGTCTATGGCTACACCTTC
size: few; J: TRBJ1-5; V: TRBV6-2/TRBV6-3; D: TRBD1; CDR3: CASSRTGQDQPQHF; DNA: TGTGCCAGCAGCCGGACAGGGCAGGATCAGCCCCAGCATTTT
size: many; J: TRBJ2-2; V: TRBV11-1; D: -; CDR3: CASSWGRANTGELFF; DNA: TGTGCCAGCAGCTGGGGACGGGCGAACACCGGGGAGCTGTTTTTT
size: many; J: TRBJ2-1; V: TRBV7-6; D: -; CDR3: CASSGFNGAGEQFF; DNA: TGTGCCAGCAGTGGGTTTAACGGTGCAGGAGAGCAGTTCTTC
size: -; J: TRBJ2-7; V: TRBV30; D: -; CDR3: CAWNSGSGAKLPQYF; DNA: TGTGCCTGGAACTCGGGGTCGGGAGCCAAGTTGCCCCAGTACTTC
size: -; J: TRBJ2-1; V: TRBV24-1; D: TRBD2; CDR3: CATSDFGTSRYNEQFF; DNA: TGTGCCACCAGTGATTTCGGGACTAGCAGGTACAATGAGCAGTTCTTC
size: few; J: TRBJ2-7; V: TRBV7-8; D: -; CDR3: CASSLLASGIVIDEQYF; DNA: TGTGCCAGCAGCTTACTGGCCTCGGGGATTGTGATCGACGAGCAGTACTTC
size: -; J: TRBJ2-6; V: TRBV14; D: -; CDR3: CASSPVRGLSGANVLTF; DNA: TGTGCCAGCAGCCCTGTGAGGGGCCTCTCTGGGGCCAACGTCCTGACTTTC
size: -; J: TRBJ1-2; V: TRBV7-8; D: -; CDR3: CASSLALADYGYTF; DNA: TGTGCCAGCAGCTTAGCGCTGGCGGATTATGGCTACACCTTC
size: -; J: TRBJ1-2; V: TRBV3-1; D: -; CDR3: CASSLGGRNGYTF; DNA: TGTGCCAGCAGCCTAGGGGGGCGGAATGGCTACACCTTC
size: few; J: TRBJ2-5; V: TRBV24-1; D: TRBD1; CDR3: CATSTGGWETQYF; DNA: TGTGCCACCAGTACAGGGGGTTGGGAGACCCAGTACTTC
size: few; J: TRBJ2-7; V: TRBV20-1; D: -; CDR3: CSARYGGAYNEQYF; DNA: TGCAGTGCTAGGTATGGGGGGGCTTACAACGAGCAGTACTTC
size: -; J: TRBJ2-5; V: TRBV5-1; D: -; CDR3: CASSFYREEETQYF; DNA: TGCGCCAGCAGCTTTTACAGGGAAGAGGAGACCCAGTACTTC
size: -; J: TRBJ2-7; V: TRBV18; D: -; CDR3: CASSYSGTQTYEQYF; DNA: TGTGCCAGCTCATATTCCGGGACACAGACCTACGAGCAGTACTTC
size: many; J: TRBJ2-7; V: TRBV15; D: -; CDR3: CATSRDLAGAGSEQYF; DNA: TGTGCCACCAGCAGAGATCTCGCAGGGGCAGGGTCCGAGCAGTACTTC
size: few; J: TRBJ1-1; V: TRBV15; D: -; CDR3: CATSRDTMGETEAFF; DNA: TGTGCCACCAGCAGAGATACTATGGGGGAAACTGAAGCTTTCTTT
size: -; J: TRBJ2-7; V: TRBV28; D: TRBD1; CDR3: CASSPPDRGWYEQYF; DNA: TGTGCCAGCAGTCCCCCCGACAGGGGTTGGTACGAGCAGTACTTC
size: few; J: TRBJ1-2; V: TRBV6-5; D: TRBD1; CDR3: CASSYGGTGDGYTF; DNA: TGTGCCAGCAGTTACGGGGGGACAGGTGACGGCTACACCTTC
size: few; J: TRBJ1-4; V: TRBV15; D: -; CDR3: CATSRDAKGATNEKLFF; DNA: TGTGCCACCAGCAGAGATGCGAAGGGGGCAACTAATGAAAAACTGTTTTTT
size: -; J: TRBJ1-2; V: TRBV11-2; D: -; CDR3: CASSLGNRANYGYTF; DNA: TGTGCCAGCAGCTTAGGAAACCGGGCTAACTATGGCTACACCTTC
size: few; J: TRBJ1-1; V: TRBV12-3/TRBV12-4; D: -; CDR3: CASSLRTREAFF; DNA: TGTGCCAGCAGTCTCCGGACAAGGGAAGCTTTCTTT
size: -; J: TRBJ2-2; V: TRBV4-1; D: -; CDR3: CASSRVLGGELFF; DNA: TGCGCCAGCAGCCGGGTCTTGGGCGGGGAGCTGTTTTTT
size: few; J: TRBJ1-1; V: TRBV5-1; D: -; CDR3: CASSFETQAEAFF; DNA: TGCGCCAGCAGCTTCGAGACCCAAGCGGAAGCTTTCTTT